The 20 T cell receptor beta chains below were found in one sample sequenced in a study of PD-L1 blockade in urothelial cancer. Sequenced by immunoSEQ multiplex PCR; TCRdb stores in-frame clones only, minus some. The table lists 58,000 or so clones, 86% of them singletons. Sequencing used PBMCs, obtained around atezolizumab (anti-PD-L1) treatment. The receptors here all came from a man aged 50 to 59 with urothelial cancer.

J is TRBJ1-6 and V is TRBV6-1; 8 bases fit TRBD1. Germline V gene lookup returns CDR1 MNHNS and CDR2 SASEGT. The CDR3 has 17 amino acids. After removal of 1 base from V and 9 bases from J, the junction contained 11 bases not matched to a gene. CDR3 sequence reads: CASSEVGTGAATSPLHF. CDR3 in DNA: TGTGCCAGCAGTGAAGTTGGGACAGGAGCCGCTACTTCACCCCTCCACTTT.

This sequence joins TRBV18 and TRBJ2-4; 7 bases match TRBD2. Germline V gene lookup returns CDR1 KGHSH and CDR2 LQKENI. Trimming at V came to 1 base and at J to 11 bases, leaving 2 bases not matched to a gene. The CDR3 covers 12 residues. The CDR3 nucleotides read TGTGCCAGCTCACCACAGCGGGACCTTCAGTACTTC. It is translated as CASSPQRDLQYF.

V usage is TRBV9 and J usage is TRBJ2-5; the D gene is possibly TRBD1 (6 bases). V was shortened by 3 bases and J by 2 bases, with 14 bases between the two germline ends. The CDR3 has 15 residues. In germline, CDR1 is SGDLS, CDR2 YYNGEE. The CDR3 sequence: CASSASGQPQETQYF. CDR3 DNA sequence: TGTGCCAGCAGCGCATCGGGACAACCTCAAGAGACCCAGTACTTC.

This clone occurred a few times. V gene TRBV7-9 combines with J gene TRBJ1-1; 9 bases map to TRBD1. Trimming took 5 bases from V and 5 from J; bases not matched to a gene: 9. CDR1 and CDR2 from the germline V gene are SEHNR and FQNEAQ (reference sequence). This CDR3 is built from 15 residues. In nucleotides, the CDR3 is TGTGCCAGCAGCCTTGGGGGACAGGGCAGGACTGAAGCTTTCTTT. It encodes CASSLGGQGRTEAFF.

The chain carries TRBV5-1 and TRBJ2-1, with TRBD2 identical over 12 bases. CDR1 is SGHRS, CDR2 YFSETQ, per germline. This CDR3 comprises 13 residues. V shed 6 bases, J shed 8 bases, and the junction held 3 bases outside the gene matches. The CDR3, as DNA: TGCGCCAGCATACTAGCGGGAGGCGATGAGCAGTTCTTC. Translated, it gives CASILAGGDEQFF.

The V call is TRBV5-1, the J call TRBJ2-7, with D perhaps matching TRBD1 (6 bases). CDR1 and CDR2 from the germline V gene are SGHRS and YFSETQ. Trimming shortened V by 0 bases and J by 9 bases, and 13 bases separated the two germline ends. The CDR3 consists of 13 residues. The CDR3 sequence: CASSLASRGVQYF. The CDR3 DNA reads TGCGCCAGCAGCTTGGCCTCCAGGGGCGTGCAGTACTTC.

CDR3 amino acids: CASSFRTSGSLETYNEQFF. The CDR3 DNA is TGTGCCAGCAGCTTCCGGACTAGCGGGAGTTTGGAGACCTACAATGAGCAGTTCTTC. The chain employs TRBV5-5 and TRBJ2-1; TRBD2 aligns across 13 bases. The CDR3 runs 19 residues. In germline, CDR1 is SGHKS, CDR2 YYEKEE (reference sequence). The trim removed 2 bases at V and 2 bases at J, leaving 10 bases unmatched.

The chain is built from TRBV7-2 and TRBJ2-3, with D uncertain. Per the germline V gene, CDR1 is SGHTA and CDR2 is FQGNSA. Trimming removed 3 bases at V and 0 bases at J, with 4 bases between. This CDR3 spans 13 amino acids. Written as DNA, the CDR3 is TGTGCCAGCAGCTTTCCTAGCACAGATACGCAGTATTTT. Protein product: CASSFPSTDTQYF.

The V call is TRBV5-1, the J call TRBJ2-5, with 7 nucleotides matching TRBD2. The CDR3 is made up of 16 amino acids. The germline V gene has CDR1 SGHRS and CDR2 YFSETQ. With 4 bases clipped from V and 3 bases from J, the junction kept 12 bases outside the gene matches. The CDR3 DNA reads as TGCGCCAGCAGCCCCGGGCGGGCTAGCGGAGAAGAGACCCAGTACTTC. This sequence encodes CASSPGRASGEETQYF.

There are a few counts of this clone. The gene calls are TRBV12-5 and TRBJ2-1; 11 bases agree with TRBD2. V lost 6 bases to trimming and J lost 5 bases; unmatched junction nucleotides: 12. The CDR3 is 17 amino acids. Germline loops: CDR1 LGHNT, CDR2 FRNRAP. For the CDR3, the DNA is TGTGCTAGTGGACTCACAACTCCTAGCGGGGGGCACAATGAGCAGTTCTTC. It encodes CASGLTTPSGGHNEQFF.

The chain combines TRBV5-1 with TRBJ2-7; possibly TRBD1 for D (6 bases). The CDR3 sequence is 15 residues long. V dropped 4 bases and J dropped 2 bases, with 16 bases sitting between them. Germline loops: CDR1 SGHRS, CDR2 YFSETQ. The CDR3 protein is CASSQGLNGAYEQYF. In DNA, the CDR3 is TGCGCCAGCAGCCAGGGGCTAAATGGCGCCTACGAGCAGTACTTC.

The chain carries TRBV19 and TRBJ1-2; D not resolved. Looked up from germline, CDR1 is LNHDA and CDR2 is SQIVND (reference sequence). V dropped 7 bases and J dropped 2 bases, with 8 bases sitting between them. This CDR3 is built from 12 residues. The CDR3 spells CASKQHNYGYTF. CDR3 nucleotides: TGTGCCAGTAAACAGCACAACTATGGCTACACCTTC.

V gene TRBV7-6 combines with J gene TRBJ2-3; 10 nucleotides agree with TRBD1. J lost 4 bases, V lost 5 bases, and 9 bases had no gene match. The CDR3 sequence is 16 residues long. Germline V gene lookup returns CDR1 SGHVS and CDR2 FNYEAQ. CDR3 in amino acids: CASSHPRTGGADTQYF. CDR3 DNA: TGTGCCAGCAGCCACCCGAGGACAGGGGGGGCAGATACGCAGTATTTT.

Written as DNA, the CDR3 is TGTGCCAGCAGTTTATCGGGGAGGGCTGGGGCTGGAAACACCATATATTTT. Its protein product is CASSLSGRAGAGNTIYF. V is TRBV27 and J is TRBJ1-3; no clear D. V was clipped by 0 bases and J by 2 bases, with 14 bases between them. CDR3 length: 17 amino acids. CDR1 MNHEY and CDR2 SMNVEV come from the germline V gene (reference sequence).

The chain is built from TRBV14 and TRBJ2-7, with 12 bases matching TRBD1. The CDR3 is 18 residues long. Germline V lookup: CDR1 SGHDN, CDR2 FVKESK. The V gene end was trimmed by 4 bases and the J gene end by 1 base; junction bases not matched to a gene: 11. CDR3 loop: CASSPLLRDRGQSYEQYF. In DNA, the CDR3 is TGTGCCAGCAGCCCACTACTCCGGGACAGGGGGCAATCCTACGAGCAGTACTTC.

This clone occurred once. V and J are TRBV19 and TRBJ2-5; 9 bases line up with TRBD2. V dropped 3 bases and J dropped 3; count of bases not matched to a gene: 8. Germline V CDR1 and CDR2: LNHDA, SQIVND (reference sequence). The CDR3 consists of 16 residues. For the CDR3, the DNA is TGTGCCAGTAGTATGGCGTCTAGCGGGGCGGAAGAGACCCAGTACTTC. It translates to CASSMASSGAEETQYF.

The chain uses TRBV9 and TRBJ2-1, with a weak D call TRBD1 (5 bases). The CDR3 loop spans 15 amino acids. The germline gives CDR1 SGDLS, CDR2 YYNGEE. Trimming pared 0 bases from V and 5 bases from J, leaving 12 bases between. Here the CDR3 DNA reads TGTGCCAGCAGCGTAGGTGGGGCCGGAAACAATGAGCAGTTCTTC. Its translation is CASSVGGAGNNEQFF.

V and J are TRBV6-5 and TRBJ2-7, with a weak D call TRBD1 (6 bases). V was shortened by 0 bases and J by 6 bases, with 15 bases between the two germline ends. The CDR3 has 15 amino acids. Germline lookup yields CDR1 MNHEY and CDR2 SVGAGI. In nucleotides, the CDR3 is TGTGCCAGCAGTTACTCGGTTTGGGGGCTAGCCGAGCAGTACTTC. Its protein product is CASSYSVWGLAEQYF.

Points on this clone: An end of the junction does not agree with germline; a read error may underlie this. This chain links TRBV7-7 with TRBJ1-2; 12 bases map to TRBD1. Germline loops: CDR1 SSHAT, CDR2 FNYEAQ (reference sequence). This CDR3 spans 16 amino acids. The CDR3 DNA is TGTGCTAGCAGGACAGGGGACAGGGGGCTTCCCCATGGCTACACCTTC. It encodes CASRTGDRGLPHGYTF.

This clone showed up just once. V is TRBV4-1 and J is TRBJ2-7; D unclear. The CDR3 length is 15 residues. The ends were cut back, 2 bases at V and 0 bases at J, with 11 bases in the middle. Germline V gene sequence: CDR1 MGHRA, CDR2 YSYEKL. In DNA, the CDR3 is TGCGCCAGCAGCCAAACGCAGGCGAGCTCCTACGAGCAGTACTTC. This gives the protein CASSQTQASSYEQYF.